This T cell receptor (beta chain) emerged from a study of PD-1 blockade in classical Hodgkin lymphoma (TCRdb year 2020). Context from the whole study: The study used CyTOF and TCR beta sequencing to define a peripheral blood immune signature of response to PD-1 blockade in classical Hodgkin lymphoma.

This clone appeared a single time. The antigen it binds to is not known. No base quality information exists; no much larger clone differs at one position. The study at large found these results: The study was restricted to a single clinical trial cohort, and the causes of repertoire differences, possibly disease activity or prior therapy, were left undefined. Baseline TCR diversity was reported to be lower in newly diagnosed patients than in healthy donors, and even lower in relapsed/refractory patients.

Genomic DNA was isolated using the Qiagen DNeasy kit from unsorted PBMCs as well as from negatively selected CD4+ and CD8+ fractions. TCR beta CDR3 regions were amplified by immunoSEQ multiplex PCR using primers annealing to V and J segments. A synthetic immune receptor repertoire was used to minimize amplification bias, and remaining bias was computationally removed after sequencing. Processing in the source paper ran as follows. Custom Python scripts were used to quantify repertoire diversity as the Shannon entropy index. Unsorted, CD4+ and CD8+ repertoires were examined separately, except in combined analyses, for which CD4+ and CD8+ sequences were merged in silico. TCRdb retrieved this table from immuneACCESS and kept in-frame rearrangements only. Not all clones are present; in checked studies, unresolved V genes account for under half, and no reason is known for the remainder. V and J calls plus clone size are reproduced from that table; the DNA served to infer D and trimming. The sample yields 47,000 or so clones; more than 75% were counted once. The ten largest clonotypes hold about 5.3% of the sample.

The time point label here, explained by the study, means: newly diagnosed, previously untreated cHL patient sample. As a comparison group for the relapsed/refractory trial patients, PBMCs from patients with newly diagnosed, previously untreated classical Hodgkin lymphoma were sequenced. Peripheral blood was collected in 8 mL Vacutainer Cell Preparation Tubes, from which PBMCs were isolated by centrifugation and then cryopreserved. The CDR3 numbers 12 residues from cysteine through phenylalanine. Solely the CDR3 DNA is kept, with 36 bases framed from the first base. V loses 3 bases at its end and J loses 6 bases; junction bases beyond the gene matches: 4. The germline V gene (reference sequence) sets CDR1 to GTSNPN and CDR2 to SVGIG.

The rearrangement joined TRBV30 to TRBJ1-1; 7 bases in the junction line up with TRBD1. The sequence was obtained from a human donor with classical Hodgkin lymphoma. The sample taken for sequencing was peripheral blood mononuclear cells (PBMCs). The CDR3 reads CAWSIGTAEAFF. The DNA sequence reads TGTGCCTGGAGCATCGGGACAGCTGAAGCTTTCTTT.